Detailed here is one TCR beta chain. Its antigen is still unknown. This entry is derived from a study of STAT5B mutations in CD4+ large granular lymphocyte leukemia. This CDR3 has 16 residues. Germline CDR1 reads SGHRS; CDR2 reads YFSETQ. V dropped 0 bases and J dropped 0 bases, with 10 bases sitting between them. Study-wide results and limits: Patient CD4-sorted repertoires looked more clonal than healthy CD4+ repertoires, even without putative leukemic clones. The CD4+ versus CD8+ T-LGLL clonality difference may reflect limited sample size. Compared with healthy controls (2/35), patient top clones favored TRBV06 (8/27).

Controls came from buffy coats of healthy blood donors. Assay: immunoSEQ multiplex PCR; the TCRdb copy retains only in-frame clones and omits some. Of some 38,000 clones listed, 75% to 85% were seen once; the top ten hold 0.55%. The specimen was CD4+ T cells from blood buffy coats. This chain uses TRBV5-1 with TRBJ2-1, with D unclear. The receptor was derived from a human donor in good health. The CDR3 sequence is CASSLDIDYSYNEQFF. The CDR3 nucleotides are TGCGCCAGCAGCTTGGACATTGATTACTCCTACAATGAGCAGTTCTTC.